This T cell receptor beta chain was obtained from a study of shared clonotypes between healthy human individuals. Germline values: CDR1 LNHDA, CDR2 SQIVND (reference sequence). V dropped 6 bases and J dropped 2; count of bases not matched to a gene: 18. The CDR3 contains 18 residues. It was into CD45RA+ naive and CD45RA-negative memory subsets that the CD4+ cells were split. The authors distributed each subset's genomic DNA evenly over several immunoSEQ plates. Measured with immunoSEQ multiplex PCR; TCRdb has only the in-frame clones, and not every one. The sample consists of 600,000 to 800,000 clones, approximately 77% of them appearing once.

The V gene is TRBV19, the J gene TRBJ2-5, with TRBD1 matching over 7 bases. The sequence was obtained from a woman in her twenties or thirties in good health. Source material: memory CD4+ T cells sorted from blood. The subset: CD45RA-negative fraction. The CDR3 DNA reads as TGTGCCAGTAGCCCAAGGGTCCGGGACAGAATTATACAAGAGACCCAGTACTTC. The encoded protein is CASSPRVRDRIIQETQYF.